This T cell receptor (beta chain) was profiled in a study of T cells in Graves' hyperthyroidism and ophthalmopathy. RNA transcripts provided the source from which TCR beta CDR3 regions were amplified. The TCR CDR3 first-round RT-PCR relied on the HTBI primer set. TCRdb processed the multiplex PCR reads anew with MiXCR; each CDR3 protein has one entry. This sample yields about 420,000 distinct CDR3 sequences, of which roughly 13% are seen a single time; 4% to 6.5% belongs to the top ten. This clonotype was detected ten times or more. The V and J ends lost 5 bases and 0 bases, in that order; junction bases with no gene match: 5. Germline assignment: CDR1 SEHNR and CDR2 FQNEAQ (reference sequence). The CDR3 runs to 15 residues.

The origin of this receptor is a young woman with Graves' hyperthyroidism. The chain joins TRBV7-9 to TRBJ2-7; 9 nucleotides line up with TRBD2. Sequences were obtained from blood. CDR3 DNA: TGTGCCAGCAGCCCTAGCGGGGCTAGCTCCTACGAGCAGTACTTC. This codes for CASSPSGASSYEQYF.